This T cell receptor (beta chain) derives from a study of blood T cell repertoires in COVID-19. Trimming left V 4 bases short and J 0 bases short, with 15 bases between. This CDR3 region has 16 residues. Germline V gene sequence: CDR1 MNHEY, CDR2 SVGAGI. Authors' data handling: Amplification from reference gene primers served as the basis for estimated nucleated cell counts. Produced via immunoSEQ multiplex PCR; TCRdb's table is partial and in-frame only. The DNA gave D and trimming, while V, J and clone size come from that table. The table has roughly 250,000 clones, approximately 91% seen once. Assignments of participants to cohorts depended upon their own reported clinical history.

The rearrangement joins TRBV6-5 to TRBJ1-1; D is possibly TRBD1 (5 bases). Sequenced material: PBMCs or T cells enriched from blood (not recorded which). This clonotype was sampled from a woman aged 40 to 49 with acute COVID-19. CDR3 region: CASSSLAQAMNTEAFF. DNA of the CDR3: TGTGCCAGCAGTTCTTTGGCACAGGCCATGAACACTGAAGCTTTCTTT.